A single sample gave rise to the 16 T cell receptor delta chains below, sequenced in a study of gamma-delta T cells after stem cell transplantation. TCRdb reran clone calling via CATT on the RT-PCR reads. The sample lists some 1,600 delta-chain clones, over 45% seen once, with 45% to 60% in the top ten. Material for sequencing was gamma-delta T cells. The receptors here all came from a human donor. It is not recorded whose cells these are; they may come from a transplant donor.

This clone appeared a few times. The protein given by TCRdb reflects a much larger clone and differs at residue 8 from this DNA's translation, likely from a read error; the protein shown is the DNA's translation. The chain joins TRDV2 to TRDJ1; D is possibly TRDD3 (5 bases). Trimming took 6 bases from V and 4 from J, leaving 20 bases between them. This CDR3 has 15 residues. Germline CDR1 is GEAIGNYY and CDR2 is EKD. CDR3 region: CACLNLLANRDKLIF. DNA for the CDR3: TGTGCCTGTCTAAATTTACTGGCGAACCGCGATAAACTCATCTTT.

The V call is TRDV2, the J call TRDJ1; D remains ambiguous. CDR3 length: 16 amino acids. V shed 2 bases and J shed 5 bases, with 20 bases lying between them. CDR1 is GEAIGNYY, CDR2 EKD, per germline. The CDR3 sequence is CACDSILRSEVDKLIF. The CDR3 DNA follows: TGTGCCTGTGACAGTATTCTCCGGAGTGAGGTGGATAAACTCATCTTT.

In its sample, this clone was seen a few times. This could be a read error, since a much larger clone is one nucleotide away. The chain uses TRDV2 and TRDJ1, with 10 positions matching TRDD3. Losses at the gene ends were 1 base for V and 1 base for J; bases not matched to a gene: 8. Per the germline V gene, CDR1 is GEAIGNYY and CDR2 is EKD. This CDR3 region has 17 residues. In DNA form, the CDR3 reads TGTGCCTGTGACACACTGGGGGATTTGGGTCTCACCGATAAACTCATCTTT. It translates to CACDTLGDLGLTDKLIF.

Comments on this clone: The junction and the germline gene differ at one end; a read error may be behind it. The chain has TRDV2 and TRDJ1; TRDD3 is a possible D gene (6 bases). Germline assignment: CDR1 GEAIGNYY and CDR2 EKD. The CDR3 has 20 amino acids. CDR3 sequence: CACDTLRPGVYDRDTDTLIF. CDR3 bases: TGTGCCTGTGACACTCTCCGGCCTGGGGTATACGATCGGGACACCGATACACTCATCTTT.

By sample fraction, this clone is large. The genes are TRDV1 and TRDJ2; 13 positions agree with TRDD3. Unmatched junction bases numbered 20, after V lost 5 bases and J lost 2 bases. The CDR3 has 22 residues. Germline V gene data show CDR1 as TSWWSYY and CDR2 as QGS. CDR3 DNA sequence: TGTGCTCTTGGGAACCCCTTCTGGACTGGGGGATACGCCAAGTCCTTGACAGCACAACTCTTCTTT. It encodes CALGNPFWTGGYAKSLTAQLFF.

As concerns this clone: A much bigger clone sits one base away, suggesting this may be a read error. This sequence joins TRDV2 and TRDJ1, with 8 bases aligning to TRDD3. The CDR3 extends over 17 amino acids. Germline loops: CDR1 GEAIGNYY, CDR2 EKD. With 0 bases clipped from V and 7 bases from J, the junction kept 15 bases outside the gene matches. Here the CDR3 DNA reads TGTGCCTGTGACACCGTAGGGCTGGGGGAAGCGGCAGGTAAACTCATCTTT. As protein: CACDTVGLGEAAGKLIF.

In this sample, this clone turned up a few times. A read error is the likely source, as a far larger clone sits one nucleotide away. The chain carries TRDV2 and TRDJ3; 7 nucleotides agree with TRDD3. CDR3 length: 25 amino acids. Trimming removed 0 bases from V and 1 base from J; junction bases left unmatched: 26. The germline CDR1 and CDR2 sequences are GEAIGNYY and EKD. CDR3 loop: CACDTVSGWGTPLRSSSWDTRQMFF. The DNA for the CDR3 is TGTGCCTGTGACACCGTGAGTGGATGGGGGACCCCGCTTCGTTCATCGTCCTGGGACACCCGACAGATGTTTTTC.

This clone has only a few counts. The chain joins TRDV2 to TRDJ1; 13 bases align to TRDD3. The CDR3 spans 15 residues. Per germline, CDR1 GEAIGNYY and CDR2 EKD. V shed 3 bases, J shed 4 bases, and the junction held 4 bases outside the gene matches. The CDR3: CACDVLGDTLDKLIF. The CDR3 DNA sequence: TGTGCCTGTGACGTACTGGGGGATACGCTCGATAAACTCATCTTT.

By sample fraction, this clone is medium-sized. A read error is likely here: a far larger clone is one base away. V usage is TRDV2 and J usage is TRDJ3, with 7 bases fitting TRDD3. The length of the CDR3 is 25 residues. Per germline, CDR1 GEAIGNYY and CDR2 EKD. CDR3 nucleotide sequence: TGTGCCTGTGACACCGTGAGTGGATGGGGGACCCCGCTTCGTTTATCGTCCTGGGACGCCCGACAGATGTTTTTC. Encoded protein: CACDTVSGWGTPLRLSSWDARQMFF.

Only a few counts were recorded for this clone. A much bigger clone sits one base away, suggesting this may be a read error. The chain employs TRDV2 and TRDJ1; no reliable D call. V lost 2 bases, J lost 5 bases, and 11 bases lay in between. The germline gives CDR1 GEAIGNYY, CDR2 EKD. This CDR3 has 13 residues. The CDR3 sequence: CACDMVGKDKLIF. For the CDR3, the DNA is TGTGCCTGTGACATGGTAGGGAAGGATAAACTCATCTTT.

Worth noting for this clone: This same CDR3 is encoded by further DNA sequences in the sample. The rearrangement joins TRDV2 to TRDJ1; possible D gene TRDD3, 6 bases. From germline, CDR1 is GEAIGNYY and CDR2 EKD. Trimming removed 1 base at V and 3 bases at J, with 41 bases between. CDR3 length equals 24 residues. DNA of the CDR3: TGTGCCTGTGACACTGTTTTAGGGGGTAGAACGACTGGTGGATACAACGACCTATCCGATAAACTCATCTTT. It is translated as CACDTVLGGRTTGGYNDLSDKLIF.

With respect to this clone: The protein TCRdb gives is from a much larger clone and does not agree with this DNA's translation at residue 6, likely a read error; the protein shown here comes from the DNA. In DNA form, the CDR3 reads TGTGCCTGTCTAAATTCACTGGAGAACCGCGATAAACTCATCTTT. As protein: CACLNSLENRDKLIF. The rearrangement links TRDV2 to TRDJ1, with a tentative D call TRDD3 (5 bases). The CDR3 runs 15 residues. Germline CDR1 reads GEAIGNYY; CDR2 reads EKD. V was shortened by 6 bases and J by 4 bases, with 20 bases between the two germline ends.

Comments on this clone: Given a far larger clone just one base away, this is likely a sequencing read error. The chain uses TRDV2 and TRDJ3; 9 bases are shared with TRDD3. Germline loops: CDR1 GEAIGNYY, CDR2 EKD. CDR3 length: 17 residues. V lost 6 bases and J lost 0; bases outside the gene matches: 5. The CDR3 DNA is TGTGCCTGTATACTGGGGGAAAGCTCCTGGGACACCCGACAGATGTTTTTC. This sequence encodes CACILGESSWDTRQMFF.

A word on this clone: Other DNA sequences of this sample code for an identical CDR3. The chain recombines TRDV2 with TRDJ1; 9 bases fit TRDD3. This CDR3 contains 19 residues. V shed 3 bases and J 0 bases; nucleotides not matched to a gene: 16. Germline-derived CDR1 and CDR2 are GEAIGNYY and EKD. The CDR3 is CACDPLDLPGGYHTDKLIF. CDR3 bases: TGTGCCTGTGACCCACTTGACCTACCCGGGGGATACCACACCGATAAACTCATCTTT.

This rearrangement joins TRDV2 to TRDJ1; possibly TRDD3 for D (5 bases). CDR1 GEAIGNYY and CDR2 EKD come from the germline V gene. Trimming left V 4 bases short and J 3 bases short, with 17 bases between. This CDR3 has 15 residues. The CDR3 DNA follows: TGTGCCTGTGATGGGATCACGGCGGCCGCCGATAAACTCATCTTT. Its translation is CACDGITAAADKLIF.

This clone appeared a single time. A far larger clone is one nucleotide away, so this likely arose from a read error. This chain uses TRDV1 with TRDJ1; either TRDD2 or TRDD3 may supply D (7 bases each). CDR1 TSWWSYY and CDR2 QGS come from the germline V gene. CDR3 size: 21 residues. The CDR3 DNA is TGTGCTCCTGGGGAAGCCTCCTTCCTGCTGACTTACTGGGGCCCTCCGGGTAAACTCATCTTT. It codes for CAPGEASFLLTYWGPPGKLIF.